A single TCR beta chain is shown here with its context. Its antigen is not identified. These data are taken from a study of T cell responses to AZD1222 COVID-19 vaccine. Overall study findings and caveats: Among AZD1222 vaccinees, only six were seropositive at baseline.

Only in-frame clones appear in the TCRdb table, and some are missing; sequencing was by immunoSEQ multiplex PCR. Of around 100,000 clones listed, more than 70% are singletons. Germline V gene lookup returns CDR1 KGHSH and CDR2 LQKENI. Between the trimmed V and J ends, which lost 2 bases and 4 bases, there was a span of 17 bases. The CDR3 spans 16 residues. The TCR originated in an adult in good health. This chain uses TRBV18 with TRBJ1-2, with D tentatively TRBD1 (5 bases). The sample consisted of peripheral blood, taken on day 0 of AZD1222 vaccination. The CDR3 loop reads CASSPKAGIDSYGYTF. DNA for the CDR3: TGTGCCAGCTCACCAAAGGCAGGGATTGACAGCTATGGCTACACCTTC.